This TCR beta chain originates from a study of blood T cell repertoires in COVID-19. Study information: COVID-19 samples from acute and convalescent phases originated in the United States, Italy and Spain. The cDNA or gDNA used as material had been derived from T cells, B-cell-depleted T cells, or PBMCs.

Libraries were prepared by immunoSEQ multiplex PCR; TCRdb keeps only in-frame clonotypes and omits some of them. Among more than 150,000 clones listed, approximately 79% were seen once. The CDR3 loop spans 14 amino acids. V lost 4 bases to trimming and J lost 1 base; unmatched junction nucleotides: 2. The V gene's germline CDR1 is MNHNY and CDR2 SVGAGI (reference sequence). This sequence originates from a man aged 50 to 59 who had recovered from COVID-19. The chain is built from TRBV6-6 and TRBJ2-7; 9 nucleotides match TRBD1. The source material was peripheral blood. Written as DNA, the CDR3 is TGTGCCAGCAGTTTGGACAGGGGTTCCTACGAGCAGTACTTC. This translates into CASSLDRGSYEQYF.